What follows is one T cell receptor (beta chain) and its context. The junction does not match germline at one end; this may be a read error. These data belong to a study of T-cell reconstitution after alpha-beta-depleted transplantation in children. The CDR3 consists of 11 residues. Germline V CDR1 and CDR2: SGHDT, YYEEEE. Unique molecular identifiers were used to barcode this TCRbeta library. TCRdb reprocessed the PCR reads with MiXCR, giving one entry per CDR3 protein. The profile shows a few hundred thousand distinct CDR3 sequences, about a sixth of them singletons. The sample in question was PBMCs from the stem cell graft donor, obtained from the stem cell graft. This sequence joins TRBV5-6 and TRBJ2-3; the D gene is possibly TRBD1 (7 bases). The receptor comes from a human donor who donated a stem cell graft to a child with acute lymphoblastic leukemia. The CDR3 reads CASSLTGRTHF. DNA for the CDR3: TGTGCCAGCAGTTTGACAGGGAGGACGCATTTT.